This T cell receptor beta chain comes out of a study of vaccination effects on CD4 cells after COVID-19. Profiled with immunoSEQ multiplex PCR; TCRdb holds only in-frame clones, not every one. The table lists 20,000 to 30,000 clones, 75% to 80% of them singletons, with about 6% in the top ten. Within the ViraFEST assay, antigen-specific CD4+ T cells underwent expansion with viral peptide pools prior to sequencing. The culture ran for less than 12 days, and then CD4+ T cells were isolated. Everyone in the study got two shots of either the BNT162b2 or mRNA-1273 vaccine. The germline V gene has CDR1 LNHNV and CDR2 YYDKDF (reference sequence). This CDR3 is built from 13 residues. Deletions cut 0 bases from V and 5 bases from J, with 7 bases between. As to this clone: Its specificity is not known.

This sequence was found in a human donor who received a COVID-19 vaccine. Some clones in this sample may be carry-over from other donors' samples. Sample: CD4+ T cells from PBMCs cultured with SARS-CoV-2 spike peptides, taken after COVID-19 vaccination. The rearrangement links TRBV15 to TRBJ2-5; unclear D gene. The CDR3 here is CATSRDPGETQYF. DNA of the CDR3: TGTGCCACCAGCAGAGATCCTGGGGAGACCCAGTACTTC.